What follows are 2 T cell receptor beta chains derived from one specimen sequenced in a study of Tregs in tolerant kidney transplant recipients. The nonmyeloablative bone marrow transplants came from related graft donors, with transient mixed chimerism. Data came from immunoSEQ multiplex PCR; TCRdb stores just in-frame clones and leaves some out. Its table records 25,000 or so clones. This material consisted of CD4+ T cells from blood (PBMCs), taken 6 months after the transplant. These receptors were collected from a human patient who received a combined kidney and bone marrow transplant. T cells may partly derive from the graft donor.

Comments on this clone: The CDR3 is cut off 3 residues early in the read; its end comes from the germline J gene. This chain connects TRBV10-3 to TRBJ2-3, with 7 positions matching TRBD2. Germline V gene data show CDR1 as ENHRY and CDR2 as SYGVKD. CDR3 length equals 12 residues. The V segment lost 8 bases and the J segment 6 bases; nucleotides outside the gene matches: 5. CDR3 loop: CAIGGSADTQYF. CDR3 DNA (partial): TGTGCCATCGGCGGGAGTGCGGATACG.

The DNA read from the CDR3 is TGTGCCAGCTCACTCCTCTCACTAGCGGGAGGTCCCAATGAG. Protein: CASSLLSLAGGPNE. The complete CDR3 reads CASSLLSLAGGPNEQFF. The rearrangement links TRBV18 to TRBJ2-1, with 12 bases identical to TRBD2. The read ends 3 residues before the CDR3 terminus; that terminus is restored from the germline J gene. CDR1 and CDR2 from the germline V gene are KGHSH and LQKENI. The J segment lost 6 bases and the V segment lost 4 bases, leaving 10 bases of the junction unmatched. The CDR3 sequence is 17 residues long.